The 2 T cell receptor beta chains in this list originate from one sample, sequenced in a study of blood T cells in healthy people across ages. Primers used in a second PCR of about 7 to 12 cycles were a sample-barcoded 5' primer and a J-beta primer mix. Each CDR3 protein gets one entry after TCRdb re-called the 5' RACE reads with MiXCR. The sample has hundreds of thousands of distinct CDR3 sequences; around 45% are singletons. The sequenced sample consisted of blood. These TCRs come from a woman aged 55-69 years in good health.

The CDR3 here is CASRSSGKPLSGANVLTF. The CDR3 nucleotides read TGTGCCAGCCGATCTAGCGGGAAGCCGCTCTCTGGGGCCAACGTCCTGACTTTC. The V and J genes are TRBV28 and TRBJ2-6, with 9 bases identical to TRBD2. CDR1 and CDR2 (germline): MDHEN, SYDVKM. Trimming took 8 bases from V and 0 from J; bases not matched to a gene: 11. The CDR3 loop spans 18 amino acids.

The rearrangement uses TRBV24-1 and TRBJ2-3; TRBD1 matches 7 bases. The CDR3 has 14 residues. Germline V gene data show CDR1 as KGHDR and CDR2 as SFDVKD. V was clipped by 7 bases and J by 0 bases; unmatched bases: 3. The CDR3 loop reads CATRPRGSTDTQYF. As DNA, the CDR3 is TGTGCCACCAGACCCAGGGGGAGCACAGATACGCAGTATTTT.